The rows below give T cell receptor beta chains drawn from one sample of a study of T cell repertoires in cytomegalovirus infection. Each CDR3 protein is one row after TCRdb ran MiXCR on the reads. The data hold about 830,000 distinct CDR3 sequences, with roughly 33% observed a single time. These TCRs are of unknown antigen specificity. Material: cultured CD8+ T cells from PBMCs, obtained from culture after CMV antigen stimulation. Every receptor here comes from a human donor in good health (CMV status not recorded). Some clones in this sample may be carry-over from other donors' samples. The CDR3 runs from the conserved cysteine through the conserved F or W. A D gene is named only where the DNA matches it firmly. Size values are once, few and many counts, or a class for expanded clones, and some rows have none.

>TRBV27|TRBJ1-1|NA|NA
CASSLGVGVVDAFF
TGTGCCAGCAGTTTAGGGGTGGGTGTCGTTGACGCTTTCTTT
>TRBV28|TRBJ1-2|TRBD1|NA
CASSPDRGPANYGYTF
TGTGCCAGCAGCCCGGACAGGGGGCCCGCTAACTATGGCTACACCTTC
>TRBV7-6|TRBJ1-1|NA|many
CASSSTGKNTEAFF
TGTGCCAGCAGCTCCACAGGGAAGAACACTGAAGCTTTCTTT
>TRBV7-2|TRBJ1-2|NA|many
CASSLAQEEVWYGYTF
TGTGCCAGCAGCTTAGCCCAGGAAGAGGTGTGGTATGGCTACACCTTC
>TRBV12-5|TRBJ2-2|NA|NA
CASGLVPVGYTGELFF
TGTGCTAGTGGTTTGGTACCCGTCGGGTACACCGGGGAGCTGTTTTTT
>TRBV4-1|TRBJ1-2|NA|few
CASSQERDTDRHYGYTF
TGCGCCAGCAGCCAAGAGCGAGACACCGATCGGCACTATGGCTACACCTTC
>TRBV6-6|TRBJ2-1|NA|few
CASSYVGGAVNEQFF
TGTGCCAGCAGTTACGTAGGGGGGGCCGTCAATGAGCAGTTCTTC
>TRBV6-5|TRBJ2-2|TRBD1|few
CASSYGPRGRFSTTGELFF
TGTGCCAGCAGTTACGGTCCCAGGGGGCGCTTCTCGACCACCGGGGAGCTGTTTTTT
>TRBV7-2|TRBJ2-1|TRBD1|NA
CASSLAGTGSYPNEQFF
TGTGCCAGCAGCTTAGCGGGGACAGGGTCTTATCCTAATGAGCAGTTCTTC
>TRBV6-1|TRBJ2-1|TRBD2|NA
CASSPTSGAATYNEQFF
TGTGCCAGCAGTCCGACTAGCGGGGCAGCAACCTACAATGAGCAGTTCTTC
>TRBV6-6|TRBJ2-1|NA|NA
CASSYSEMRSSKGGYNEQFF
TGTGCCAGCAGTTACTCGGAGATGAGGTCAAGTAAGGGGGGATACAATGAGCAGTTCTTC
>TRBV4-1|TRBJ2-1|TRBD1|NA
CASSPVDRTSSYNEQFF
TGCGCCAGCAGCCCCGTGGACAGGACGAGCTCCTACAATGAGCAGTTCTTC
>TRBV7-9|TRBJ2-7|NA|NA
CASSSEYPTYEQYF
TGTGCCAGCAGCTCGGAGTACCCCACCTACGAGCAGTACTTC
>TRBV28|TRBJ2-3|NA|once
CASSLGYGGLTDTQYF
TGTGCCAGCAGTTTAGGGTACGGGGGGCTCACAGATACGCAGTATTTT
>TRBV11-2|TRBJ2-4|TRBD1|NA
CASSLDPGQGDIQYF
TGTGCCAGCAGCTTAGATCCCGGACAGGGGGACATTCAGTACTTC
>TRBV6-5|TRBJ2-2|TRBD1|NA
CASSFSYRGLSTGELFF
TGTGCCAGCAGTTTTTCATACAGGGGTCTAAGCACCGGGGAGCTGTTTTTT
>TRBV7-6|TRBJ2-1|NA|many
CASSQRIVDNEQFF
TGTGCCAGCAGCCAACGGATAGTCGACAATGAGCAGTTCTTC
>TRBV6-6|TRBJ1-6|NA|few
CASSSPTYNSPLHF
TGTGCCTCCAGTAGCCCCACCTATAATTCACCCCTCCACTTT